The text below deals with one TCR beta chain. Antigen: not known. The read comes to an end 3 residues before the CDR3 does, leaving the germline J gene to fill in the end. This entry comes from a study of T cells in women clearing cervical HPV infection. Study-level information: Case blood was drawn when the lesion was first found; control blood after infection became undetectable. Study-level results: T-cell numbers per sample were unknown and may explain richness differences. TRBV6-7 relative abundance averaged 0.11% in cases and more than 0.15% in controls. It is unknown whether associations predate infection; no effector/memory or HPV-specific sorting.

With 5 bases clipped from V and 8 bases from J, the junction kept 11 bases outside the gene matches. Germline assignment: CDR1 DFQATT and CDR2 SNEGSKA (reference sequence). The CDR3 loop spans 14 amino acids. The method was immunoSEQ multiplex PCR; TCRdb's version includes in-frame clones alone and lacks a portion of them. The sample has 35,000 to 45,000 clones; the top ten hold roughly 1.2%. Sequencing input: blood buffy coat. V gene TRBV20-1 combines with J gene TRBJ2-1; 8 nucleotides match TRBD1. This TCR was recovered from a woman aged 18-70 years with a cervical HPV16 infection that either progressed to CIN3+ or cleared (not recorded which). The CDR3 here is CSAPGTGFEDEQFF. The DNA read from the CDR3 is TGCAGTGCTCCCGGGACAGGCTTTGAGGATGAG.